One and the same sample provided the 7 T cell receptor beta chains below, sequenced in a study of T cells in Graves' hyperthyroidism and ophthalmopathy. Amplification of TCR beta CDR3 regions was performed using RNA transcripts as template. First-round RT-PCR with HTBI primers amplified the TCR CDR3 region. Via MiXCR, TCRdb re-called the multiplex PCR reads, giving one row per CDR3 protein. The sample contains 650,000 to 750,000 distinct CDR3 sequences, around 15% of which appear only once. Sequenced sample: blood. The source is a young woman with Graves' hyperthyroidism.

The table lists this clonotype with many counts. In DNA, the CDR3 is TGTGCCTGGAGTGTCACCAACACCGGGGAGCTGTTTTTT. This codes for CAWSVTNTGELFF. The V gene is TRBV30, the J gene TRBJ2-2; no clear D. Germline V gives CDR1 GTSNPN, CDR2 SVGIG (reference sequence). Trimming stripped 0 bases from V and 2 bases from J, with 4 bases between. The CDR3 sequence is 13 residues long.

This clonotype was counted at least ten times. The chain links TRBV30 to TRBJ1-5; D uncertain. V dropped 0 bases and J dropped 4 bases, with 7 bases sitting between them. The CDR3 sequence is 13 residues long. CDR1 and CDR2 (germline): GTSNPN, SVGIG (reference sequence). CDR3 DNA: TGTGCCTGGAGTGTGAGCGGTAATCAGCCCCAGCATTTT. It specifies CAWSVSGNQPQHF.

This clonotype was counted ten times or more. V usage is TRBV7-9 and J usage is TRBJ2-7; no definite D call. CDR3 length: 14 amino acids. Germline-derived CDR1 and CDR2 are SEHNR and FQNEAQ (reference sequence). V lost 4 bases and J lost 1, with 11 bases in between. This CDR3 is CASSSLVGSYEQYF. CDR3 coding DNA: TGTGCCAGCAGCTCCTTAGTCGGATCCTACGAGCAGTACTTC.

This clonotype occurred many times. This chain links TRBV28 with TRBJ2-3; D not certain. Germline CDR1 is MDHEN and CDR2 is SYDVKM. This CDR3 comprises 16 residues. Trimming removed 3 bases at V and 0 bases at J, with 13 bases between. The CDR3 DNA follows: TGTGCCAGCAGTTTTCTCTATGAAAGGAGCACAGATACGCAGTATTTT. It is translated as CASSFLYERSTDTQYF.

The chain uses TRBV4-3 and TRBJ1-6, with D unresolved. The CDR3 contains 15 residues. The V end was cut by 1 base, the J end by 5 bases, with 9 bases between. The germline V gene encodes CDR1 LGHNA and CDR2 YSLEER. In DNA form, the CDR3 reads TGCGCCAGCAGCCAAGCTGGAAGTAATAATTCACCCCTCCACTTT. Protein: CASSQAGSNNSPLHF.

Comment on this clonotype: Possible read error: a much larger clone is one base away. The genes are TRBV2 and TRBJ2-1; D possibly matches TRBD1 or TRBD2 (5 bases each). The CDR3 is 16 amino acids. CDR1 SNHLY and CDR2 FYNNEI come from the germline V gene. The CDR3 DNA sequence: TGTGCCAGCAGTGAATTCAAGGGACGGTCCTACGATGAGCAGTTCTTC. Amino acids: CASSEFKGRSYDEQFF.

V usage is TRBV19 and J usage is TRBJ2-1; the D gene is possibly TRBD1 (6 bases). The germline V and J ends were trimmed by 8 bases and 9 bases, with 11 bases remaining between them. The germline gives CDR1 LNHDA, CDR2 SQIVND (reference sequence). This CDR3 has 11 amino acids. This CDR3 is CASPRGGEQFF. For the CDR3, the DNA is TGTGCCAGTCCTAGAGGGGGTGAGCAGTTCTTC. Variable domain in full (rest from reference TRBV19 and TRBJ2-1): DGGITQSPKYLFRKEGQNVTLSCEQNLNHDAMYWYRQDPGQGLRLIYYSQIVNDFQKGDIAEGYSVSREKKESFPLTVTSAQKNPTAFYLCASPRGGEQFFGPGTRLTVL.